Following are 18 T cell receptor beta chains from one sample sequenced in a study of tumor-infiltrating lymphocytes in primary liver carcinoma. Priming with a constant-region primer yielded TCR beta cDNA from about 480 ng total RNA. ARM-PCR was slightly modified, and three nested multiplex PCR rounds with it gave rise to the TCR beta libraries. Use of TRBV1-TRBV30 forward primers with a C-beta reverse primer characterized the first two PCR rounds, which lasted about 11 cycles each. TCRdb reprocessed the multiplex PCR reads via MiXCR and lists one record per CDR3 protein. This table holds about 120,000 distinct CDR3 sequences, roughly 70% found once. The roughly 17-31 mg bulk tissue piece was not sorted before simultaneous RNA and DNA extraction. Sequenced sample: tumor-adjacent normal liver tissue. The receptors come from a woman aged 55 to 70 with primary liver carcinoma and hepatitis B virus infection.

This clonotype was seen a single time. The J gene is TRBJ1-1, the V gene TRBV11-2, with 7 bases fitting TRBD1. Germline V CDR1 and CDR2: SGHAT, FQNNGV. The CDR3 spans 16 residues. After removal of 5 bases from V and 8 bases from J, the junction contained 17 bases not matched to a gene. As DNA, the CDR3 is TGTGCCAGCAGCATCACGACAGGGTACATTCGCACCGAAGCTTTCTTT. This sequence encodes CASSITTGYIRTEAFF.

V usage is TRBV6-5 and J usage is TRBJ1-2; 7 nucleotides agree with TRBD1. After removal of 6 bases from V and 4 bases from J, the junction contained 5 bases not matched to a gene. Germline CDR1 is MNHEY and CDR2 is SVGAGI. The CDR3 has 13 residues. Here the CDR3 reads CASSCSGGYGYTF. CDR3 bases: TGTGCCAGCAGCTGCTCAGGGGGCTATGGCTACACCTTC.

There are many counts of this clonotype. J is TRBJ2-1 and V is TRBV5-4; D may be TRBD2 (7 bases). V lost 4 bases, J lost 3 bases, and 14 bases lay in between. CDR1 is SGHNT and CDR2 is YYREEE in the germline V gene (reference sequence). There are 15 residues in the CDR3. The chain's CDR3 is CASSTGLADYNEQFF. The CDR3 DNA reads TGTGCCAGCAGCACAGGGCTAGCGGACTACAATGAGCAGTTCTTC.

With respect to this clonotype: The junction does not match germline at one end; this may be a read error. CDR3: CAGSQGHIQETQYF. In nucleotides, the CDR3 is TGCGCCGGCAGCCAAGGACATATCCAAGAGACCCAGTACTTC. This chain uses TRBV5-1 with TRBJ2-5; maybe TRBD1 (5 bases). The CDR3 contains 14 residues. Germline lookup yields CDR1 SGHRS and CDR2 YFSETQ. The variable domain in full, with the rest retrieved from reference TRBV5-1 and TRBJ2-5, is KAGVTQTPRYLIKTRGQQVTLSCSPISGHRSVSWYQQTPGQGLQFLFEYFSETQRNKGNFPGRFSGRQFSNSRSEMNVSTLELGDSALYLCAGSQGHIQETQYFGPGTRLLVL.

Remarks on this clonotype: Possible read error: a much larger clone is one base away. The chain links TRBV12-3 or TRBV12-4 to TRBJ1-1, with D unresolved. V was cut by 3 bases and J by 0 bases, with 11 bases left in between. This CDR3 is 15 amino acids long. The CDR3 is CASSFKDSLNTEAFF. In DNA, the CDR3 is TGTGCCAGCAGTTTTAAGGACTCACTGAACACTGAAGCTTTCTTT.

The sample holds many counts of this clonotype. The chain joins TRBV30 to TRBJ1-2, with 7 bases lining up with TRBD1. This CDR3 region has 17 residues. The V gene's germline CDR1 is GTSNPN and CDR2 SVGIG (reference sequence). V shed 0 bases and J 0 bases; nucleotides not matched to a gene: 10. CDR3 DNA: TGTGCCTGGAGTGTAAGGGCAGGGGGAAGGGCTAACTATGGCTACACCTTC. As protein: CAWSVRAGGRANYGYTF.

Regarding this clonotype: A much larger clone lies one base from this, so it may be a read error. The chain combines TRBV5-1 with TRBJ1-5; D unclear. CDR1 SGHRS and CDR2 YFSETQ come from the germline V gene. The length of the CDR3 is 15 residues. V lost 1 base and J 5 bases, leaving 13 bases between the germline ends. The CDR3 nucleotides are TGCGCCAGCAGCTTGACGGGGTCTAGGGATCAGCCCCAGCATTTT. It is translated as CASSLTGSRDQPQHF.

This chain uses TRBV7-9 with TRBJ2-1; D possibly matches TRBD1 or TRBD2 (5 bases each). Germline V lookup: CDR1 SEHNR, CDR2 FQNEAQ (reference sequence). The CDR3 has 14 amino acids. Trimming left V 4 bases short and J 9 bases short, with 16 bases between. The CDR3 reads CASSWGGRASEQFF. The CDR3 DNA follows: TGTGCCAGCAGCTGGGGCGGGCGGGCCAGTGAGCAGTTCTTC. The entire variable domain, with the rest obtained from reference TRBV7-9 and TRBJ2-1, is as follows: DTGVSQNPRHKITKRGQNVTFRCDPISEHNRLYWYRQTLGQGPEFLTYFQNEAQLEKSRLLSDRFSAERPKGSFSTLEIQRTEQGDSAMYLCASSWGGRASEQFFGPGTRLTVL.

The chain combines TRBV11-2 with TRBJ2-1, with TRBD2 identical over 7 bases. Trimming cost V 4 bases and J 0 bases; bases outside gene matches: 9. This CDR3 is built from 17 residues. Germline lookup yields CDR1 SGHAT and CDR2 FQNNGV. CDR3 amino acids: CASSSQRAGSSYNEQFF. The CDR3 nucleotides read TGTGCCAGCAGCTCCCAAAGAGCGGGGAGCTCCTACAATGAGCAGTTCTTC.

For this clonotype: A read error is likely, as this CDR3 ends without the conserved phenylalanine or tryptophan. The rearrangement uses TRBV4-1 and TRBJ2-1; 13 nucleotides align to TRBD2. The CDR3 spans 15 residues. The germline V gene has CDR1 MGHRA and CDR2 YSYEKL. The CDR3, as DNA: TGTGCCAGCAGCCAAGGGACTAGCGGGACCAATGAGCAGTTCCTC. Encoded protein: CASSQGTSGTNEQFL.

A note on this clonotype: Possible read error: a much larger clone is one base away. CDR3 nucleotide sequence: TGTGCCAGCAGTTTATGGGGGGAGGGAAAGACCCATTACTTC. Amino acid sequence: CASSLWGEGKTHYF. This chain uses TRBV28 with TRBJ2-5, with 7 bases that match TRBD2. The CDR3 runs 14 residues. Germline values: CDR1 MDHEN, CDR2 SYDVKM.

The chain employs TRBV5-5 and TRBJ2-3; possible D gene TRBD2, 5 bases. This CDR3 contains 15 residues. Germline values: CDR1 SGHKS, CDR2 YYEKEE (reference sequence). Trimming pared 9 bases from V and 5 bases from J, leaving 22 bases between. The CDR3 reads CAIGLDFRAGDTQYF. The DNA for the CDR3 is TGTGCCATCGGCTTGGACTTTAGGGCGGGAGATACGCAGTATTTT.

Points on this clonotype: A junction end diverges from the germline sequence, so it may reflect a read error. The V and J genes are TRBV6-6 and TRBJ2-2; possible D gene TRBD2, 5 bases. The CDR3 sequence is 13 residues long. Germline V CDR1 and CDR2: MNHNY, SVGAGI (reference sequence). The DNA of the CDR3 is TGTGCCGGCAGATACGCGAACACCGGGGAGCTGCTTTTT. It yields the protein CAGRYANTGELLF.

This clonotype was observed once. A much larger clone differs from this one at a single base, so this may be a read error. The V and J genes are TRBV5-1 and TRBJ2-5; no reliable D call. The CDR3 is 14 amino acids. Trimming took off 2 bases at V and 3 bases at J, with 11 bases between the two ends. The V gene's germline CDR1 is SGHRS and CDR2 YFSETQ. The CDR3 DNA follows: TGCGCCAGCAGCTTCAATACTGACAAAGAGACCCAGTACTTC. Translated: CASSFNTDKETQYF.

In its sample, this clonotype was seen many times. V is TRBV12-3 or TRBV12-4 and J is TRBJ2-7; 7 bases fit TRBD1. The V segment lost 1 base and the J segment 4 bases; nucleotides outside the gene matches: 7. This CDR3 has 15 residues. CDR3 nucleotides: TGTGCCAGCAGTTTAGGGCAGGGGGATTTATACGAGCAGTACTTC. Residues: CASSLGQGDLYEQYF.

A few counts support this clonotype. V and J are TRBV21-1 and TRBJ2-3; the table assigns TRBD1, which was not confirmed against the DNA. TRBV21-1 is a pseudogene segment. CDR3 length equals 17 residues. CDR3 nucleotides: TGTGCCAGCAGCTCCCGTCCGACGGGGGGCTGCGCAGATACGCAGTATTTT. It is translated as CASSSRPTGGCADTQYF.

V is TRBV29-1 and J is TRBJ2-7, with D tentatively TRBD1 (6 bases). This CDR3 region has 13 residues. V dropped 7 bases and J dropped 6 bases, with 19 bases sitting between them. The germline V gene has CDR1 SQVTM and CDR2 ANQGSEA. The CDR3 spells CSAWYRVRFEQYF. In DNA, the CDR3 is TGCAGCGCCTGGTACAGGGTGCGCTTCGAGCAGTACTTC.

As regards this clonotype: This likely comes from a read error, as the CDR3 has no conserved phenylalanine or tryptophan at its end. CDR3 DNA sequence: TGTGCCAGCAGCGTCCGGCCATTCCTAGTTAACACCGGGGAGCTGTTTTTA. Its protein product is CASSVRPFLVNTGELFL. This chain connects TRBV11-1 to TRBJ2-2; D unresolved. The V end lost 5 bases, the J end lost 2 bases, and 18 bases lay between the germline ends. The CDR3 loop spans 17 amino acids. Germline V gene sequence: CDR1 SGHAT, CDR2 FQDESV (reference sequence).